This entry describes one T cell receptor beta chain. The data belong to a study of blood T cell repertoires in COVID-19. The protocol was immunoSEQ multiplex PCR, while the TCRdb copy is restricted to in-frame clones and leaves out a portion. The table lists under 250,000 clones, over 75% of them singletons. The CDR3 length is 13 residues. V was clipped by 9 bases and J by 4 bases, with 14 bases between them. Germline-derived CDR1 and CDR2 are LNHDA and SQIVND (reference sequence). The sequence came from a man aged 25-40 years who had recovered from COVID-19. The chain uses TRBV19 and TRBJ2-3; weak D call: TRBD2 (6 bases). Sequencing input: peripheral blood. The DNA for the CDR3 is TGTGCCAGCCCGCGGGGCCGGGCAGATACGCAGTATTTT. Translating gives CASPRGRADTQYF.